Below are 28 T cell receptor beta chains sequenced from a single sample in a study of somatic mutations in cytotoxic T cells in rheumatoid arthritis. TCRdb's copy holds only in-frame clones and misses some; the assay was immunoSEQ multiplex PCR. The sample records 10,000 to 12,000 clones, 70% to 90% being singletons. What was sequenced was CD8+ T cells sorted from blood. These receptor sequences come from an adult with rheumatoid arthritis.

The chain combines TRBV2 with TRBJ2-5; 7 bases align to TRBD2. Trimming removed 4 bases from V and 2 bases from J; junction bases left unmatched: 7. The V gene's germline CDR1 is SNHLY and CDR2 FYNNEI. This CDR3 has 15 residues. DNA of the CDR3: TGTGCCAGCAGTGGTGGGCGGGGGTTACAAGAGACCCAGTACTTC. Encoded protein: CASSGGRGLQETQYF.

Only one count was recorded for this clone. The chain combines TRBV5-1 with TRBJ1-5; a possible D gene is TRBD1 (5 bases). There are 14 residues in the CDR3. Germline CDR1 SGHRS, CDR2 YFSETQ. V was pared by 4 bases and J by 2 bases, with 10 bases between. The CDR3 coding sequence is TGCGCCAGCAGCGCTACAGGTCGCAATCAGCCCCAGCATTTT. This codes for CASSATGRNQPQHF.

This clone was detected only a few times. J is TRBJ2-7 and V is TRBV27; D is possibly TRBD1 or TRBD2 (5 bases each). The CDR3 totals 12 residues. The V gene lost 4 bases and the J gene lost 6 bases, with 10 bases spanning the gap. CDR1 and CDR2 from the germline V gene are MNHEY and SMNVEV (reference sequence). The CDR3 spells CASSYGGSEQYF. The DNA for the CDR3 is TGTGCCAGCAGTTATGGGGGAAGCGAGCAGTACTTC.

The chain uses TRBV4-1 and TRBJ2-2; D might be TRBD2 (5 bases). Trimming shortened V by 0 bases and J by 7 bases, and 12 bases separated the two germline ends. In germline, CDR1 is MGHRA, CDR2 YSYEKL. CDR3 length equals 15 residues. The CDR3 loop reads CASSQDRLAGGELFF. CDR3 sequence (DNA): TGCGCCAGCAGCCAAGATAGGCTAGCTGGCGGGGAGCTGTTTTTT.

This clone was seen more than once but under ten times. The chain uses TRBV9 and TRBJ2-1; 9 positions match TRBD2. V was pared by 7 bases and J by 6 bases, with 5 bases of the junction left unmatched. The CDR3 totals 13 residues. Germline values: CDR1 SGDLS, CDR2 YYNGEE. For the CDR3, the DNA is TGTGCCAGCTCCGGGACTAGCCCCAATGAGCAGTTCTTC. This sequence encodes CASSGTSPNEQFF.

The rearrangement uses TRBV2 and TRBJ2-2; the D gene is possibly TRBD1 (5 bases). The CDR3 loop spans 15 amino acids. Germline assignment: CDR1 SNHLY and CDR2 FYNNEI. Trimming shortened V by 3 bases and J by 6 bases, and 14 bases separated the two germline ends. The CDR3, as DNA: TGTGCCAGCAGTGAGGGCAGGGTGATCCCCGGGGAGCTGTTTTTT. Translated, it gives CASSEGRVIPGELFF.

This clone was detected a few times. The chain combines TRBV27 with TRBJ1-1, with unresolved D. CDR1 and CDR2 from the germline V gene are MNHEY and SMNVEV (reference sequence). The length of the CDR3 is 13 residues. V was shortened by 5 bases and J by 2 bases, with 9 bases between the two germline ends. CDR3: CASSLTPNTEAFF. Here the CDR3 DNA reads TGTGCCAGCAGTCTGACCCCAAACACTGAAGCTTTCTTT.

CDR3 amino acids: CASSVAGTNYEQYF. For the CDR3, the DNA is TGTGCCAGCAGCGTAGCGGGGACGAACTACGAGCAGTACTTC. The chain joins TRBV9 to TRBJ2-7; D might be TRBD1 or TRBD2, each matching 5 bases. The CDR3 has 14 amino acids. V lost 0 bases and J lost 3, with 10 bases in between. Per the germline V gene, CDR1 is SGDLS and CDR2 is YYNGEE.

The V gene is TRBV7-9, the J gene TRBJ2-1, with D possibly being TRBD2 (6 bases). V dropped 10 bases and J dropped 4 bases, with 17 bases sitting between them. The CDR3 length is 14 residues. CDR1 and CDR2 from the germline V gene are SEHNR and FQNEAQ (reference sequence). The CDR3 spells CATSFTSSYNEQFF. CDR3 in DNA: TGTGCCACGAGTTTTACTAGCAGTTACAATGAGCAGTTCTTC.

This clone turned up a few times. The chain has TRBV19 and TRBJ2-1; 7 nucleotides line up with TRBD2. CDR1 and CDR2 (germline): LNHDA, SQIVND (reference sequence). The CDR3 is made up of 12 amino acids. Trimming cost V 4 bases and J 8 bases; bases outside gene matches: 2. The CDR3 DNA reads TGTGCCAGTAGTACACTAGCGTATGAGCAGTTCTTC. The encoded protein is CASSTLAYEQFF.

V usage is TRBV6-6 and J usage is TRBJ1-1, with D perhaps TRBD1 (6 bases). Germline V gene data show CDR1 as MNHNY and CDR2 as SVGAGI (reference sequence). Trimming took 3 bases from V and 4 from J, leaving 15 bases between them. The CDR3 sequence is 15 residues long. The CDR3 sequence is CASSYGGARVTEAFF. CDR3 bases: TGTGCCAGCAGTTATGGGGGGGCGCGGGTCACTGAAGCTTTCTTT.

In its sample, this clone was seen a few times. The V call is TRBV7-6, the J call TRBJ1-2; a weak D match, TRBD1 (5 bases). Between the trimmed V and J ends, which lost 5 bases and 5 bases, there was a span of 21 bases. This CDR3 contains 16 residues. Per the germline V gene, CDR1 is SGHVS and CDR2 is FNYEAQ. The CDR3 sequence: CASSPFGQGHSYGYTF. In DNA form, the CDR3 reads TGTGCCAGCAGCCCGTTCGGGCAGGGCCACTCTTATGGCTACACCTTC.

V and J are TRBV27 and TRBJ1-1, with a tentative D call TRBD1 (5 bases). The germline CDR1 and CDR2 sequences are MNHEY and SMNVEV (reference sequence). The CDR3 totals 13 residues. The V and J ends lost 6 bases and 3 bases respectively, with 11 bases between them. DNA for the CDR3: TGTGCCAGCAGGCTTTCGGGGCACACTGAAGCTTTCTTT. Its protein product is CASRLSGHTEAFF.

V is TRBV5-4 and J is TRBJ2-3, with 8 nucleotides matching TRBD2. CDR3 size: 16 residues. The V and J ends lost 3 bases and 5 bases, in that order; junction bases with no gene match: 11. Germline assignment: CDR1 SGHNT and CDR2 YYREEE (reference sequence). The CDR3 region has the DNA TGTGCCAGCAGCTGGGCAGCGGGGGCGGGGGGAGATACGCAGTATTTT. The encoded protein is CASSWAAGAGGDTQYF.

This clone has a handful of counts. The rearrangement links TRBV28 to TRBJ2-3; the match to TRBD1 covers 9 bases. Looked up from germline, CDR1 is MDHEN and CDR2 is SYDVKM. Trimming took 7 bases from V and 3 from J; bases not matched to a gene: 8. The CDR3 contains 15 residues. In DNA form, the CDR3 reads TGTGCCAGCACTTCGACAGGGGGGTGGACAGATACGCAGTATTTT. This codes for CASTSTGGWTDTQYF.

The rearrangement uses TRBV5-1 and TRBJ2-7; 14 bases are a match to TRBD2. V was clipped by 3 bases and J by 3 bases; unmatched bases: 8. This CDR3 contains 17 residues. Germline V lookup: CDR1 SGHRS, CDR2 YFSETQ. CDR3 nucleotides: TGCGCCAGCAGCTCTGGGACTAGCGGGGGTGATGACTACGAGCAGTACTTC. It is translated as CASSSGTSGGDDYEQYF.

The chain combines TRBV7-6 with TRBJ2-3; 10 bases map to TRBD2. This CDR3 has 15 residues. The J segment lost 1 base and the V segment lost 5 bases, leaving 3 bases of the junction unmatched. Per the germline V gene, CDR1 is SGHVS and CDR2 is FNYEAQ. The CDR3 region is CASSPSGGGTDTQYF. CDR3 DNA sequence: TGTGCCAGCAGCCCAAGCGGGGGGGGCACAGATACGCAGTATTTT.

The CDR3 loop reads CASSRLGPPNEQYF. The CDR3, as DNA: TGTGCCAGCAGCCGCCTCGGACCGCCTAACGAGCAGTACTTC. This rearrangement joins TRBV7-6 to TRBJ2-7; D gene uncertain. The V gene lost 5 bases and the J gene lost 5 bases, with 16 bases spanning the gap. This CDR3 has 14 amino acids. Germline CDR1 and CDR2: SGHVS and FNYEAQ.

In this sample, this clone turned up a few times. The V and J genes are TRBV7-9 and TRBJ2-2, with D perhaps TRBD1 or TRBD2 (5 bases each). Germline CDR1 is SEHNR and CDR2 is FQNEAQ (reference sequence). This CDR3 region has 15 residues. Trimming removed 6 bases from V and 1 base from J, with 12 bases in between. The CDR3 loop is CASSTGTVNTGELFF. The CDR3 DNA follows: TGTGCCAGCAGTACCGGGACGGTGAACACCGGGGAGCTGTTTTTT.

This clone was seen a handful of times. The genes are TRBV5-4 and TRBJ1-2; tentatively, D is TRBD1 (5 bases). Germline V lookup: CDR1 SGHNT, CDR2 YYREEE (reference sequence). This CDR3 contains 14 residues. V gave up 0 bases and J gave up 0 bases, with 6 bases separating them. The CDR3 protein is CASSLGGTNYGYTF. DNA of the CDR3: TGTGCCAGCAGCTTGGGGGGGACTAACTATGGCTACACCTTC. Drawing the rest from reference TRBV5-4 and TRBJ1-2, the complete variable domain is ETGVTQSPTHLIKTRGQQVTLRCSSQSGHNTVSWYQQALGQGPQFIFQYYREEENGRGNFPPRFSGLQFPNYSSELNVNALELDDSALYLCASSLGGTNYGYTFGSGTRLTVV.

This clone appeared a few times. The chain is built from TRBV7-9 and TRBJ2-3; unclear D gene. The CDR3 runs 15 residues. Trimming took 6 bases from V and 0 from J, leaving 13 bases between them. Germline V gives CDR1 SEHNR, CDR2 FQNEAQ (reference sequence). The CDR3 loop is CASSMDGSSTDTQYF. In nucleotides, the CDR3 is TGTGCCAGCAGTATGGATGGGTCTAGCACAGATACGCAGTATTTT.

The chain carries TRBV5-1 and TRBJ1-2; D call uncertain. The CDR3 is 15 residues long. Deletions cut 2 bases from V and 0 bases from J, with 11 bases between. CDR1 is SGHRS and CDR2 is YFSETQ in the germline V gene. The CDR3 spells CASSFSELANYGYTF. DNA for the CDR3: TGCGCCAGCAGCTTTTCAGAATTAGCTAACTATGGCTACACCTTC.

The genes are TRBV27 and TRBJ2-3, with 9 bases identical to TRBD2. This CDR3 spans 16 amino acids. V dropped 6 bases and J dropped 2; count of bases not matched to a gene: 9. Germline CDR1 and CDR2: MNHEY and SMNVEV (reference sequence). This CDR3 is CASRGLARNPTDTQYF. The CDR3 region has the DNA TGTGCCAGCAGAGGACTAGCGAGGAACCCCACAGATACGCAGTATTTT.

The chain links TRBV7-9 to TRBJ2-3; 11 bases agree with TRBD2. The CDR3 has 18 amino acids. The junction had 10 bases not matched to a gene; V was cut back by 5 bases and J by 0 bases. The germline gives CDR1 SEHNR, CDR2 FQNEAQ (reference sequence). In DNA, the CDR3 is TGTGCCAGCAGCCCCACTAGCGGGGGCCCAAATAGCACAGATACGCAGTATTTT. Residues: CASSPTSGGPNSTDTQYF. The variable domain in full, completed from reference TRBV7-9 and TRBJ2-3, reads DTGVSQNPRHKITKRGQNVTFRCDPISEHNRLYWYRQTLGQGPEFLTYFQNEAQLEKSRLLSDRFSAERPKGSFSTLEIQRTEQGDSAMYLCASSPTSGGPNSTDTQYFGPGTRLTVL.

This chain links TRBV13 with TRBJ1-1; the D gene is possibly TRBD1 (6 bases). This CDR3 comprises 14 residues. The V gene's germline CDR1 is PRHDT and CDR2 FYEKMQ (reference sequence). V was trimmed by 5 bases and J by 4 bases, leaving 14 bases between them. The CDR3 DNA follows: TGTGCCAGCAGCCCGAGGGGGAGCGGCACTGAAGCTTTCTTT. It translates to CASSPRGSGTEAFF.

The gene calls are TRBV19 and TRBJ2-3, with a possible D match to TRBD2 (6 bases). The CDR3 is 17 residues long. Germline values: CDR1 LNHDA, CDR2 SQIVND (reference sequence). The germline V and J ends were trimmed by 0 bases and 1 base, with 14 bases remaining between them. The CDR3 DNA reads TGTGCCAGTAGTATAGAGGAGGGCAGAAATTGCACAGATACGCAGTATTTT. This sequence encodes CASSIEEGRNCTDTQYF.

This clone has just one count. This chain uses TRBV9 with TRBJ1-2, with D possibly TRBD1 on 5 matching bases. CDR3 length: 16 amino acids. Trimming took 3 bases from V and 0 from J, leaving 15 bases between them. Germline values: CDR1 SGDLS, CDR2 YYNGEE. DNA of the CDR3: TGTGCCAGCAGCGCAGATAGTGGAGGGGCTAACTATGGCTACACCTTC. Amino acid sequence: CASSADSGGANYGYTF.

This chain uses TRBV28 with TRBJ2-1; tentative D call: TRBD2 (7 bases). V gave up 6 bases and J gave up 7 bases, with 16 bases separating them. The CDR3 loop spans 14 amino acids. Germline values: CDR1 MDHEN, CDR2 SYDVKM. The CDR3 sequence: CASRQGLWNNEQFF. The CDR3 DNA reads as TGTGCCAGCAGACAGGGACTATGGAATAATGAGCAGTTCTTC.